This T cell receptor (beta chain) was captured in a study of blood T cell repertoires in COVID-19. Study-wide context: Researchers got acute and convalescent COVID-19 samples from the United States, Italy and Spain.

The CDR3 has 15 amino acids. CDR1 is SGHAT, CDR2 FQNNGV, per germline. J lost 6 bases, V lost 5 bases, and 11 bases had no gene match. Participants came from 20 to 25 US areas, aged about 18 to 95 years. Which cohort a participant joined came from the clinical history participants gave. Libraries were prepared by immunoSEQ multiplex PCR; TCRdb keeps only in-frame clonotypes and omits some of them. This table holds 150,000 to 200,000 clones, approximately 86% found once. The J gene is TRBJ2-7, the V gene TRBV11-2; TRBD1 matches 9 bases. Sequencing was performed on PBMCs or T cells enriched from blood (not recorded which). The sequence derives from a woman in her 30s who had recovered from COVID-19. The CDR3 sequence is CASSDGTGSWVEQYF. The CDR3, as DNA: TGTGCCAGCAGCGACGGGACAGGGAGTTGGGTCGAGCAGTACTTC.